The 30 T cell receptor beta chains presented below share a single source sample, sequenced in a study of molecular identifiers for immune sequencing clone quantification. TCRdb reanalysed the PCR reads using MiXCR and keeps one entry per CDR3 protein. The table has some 97,000 distinct CDR3 sequences, roughly a third seen once. The specimen was naive CD8+ T cells from blood, with Jurkat cell RNA spiked in. Subset here: FACS-sorted CD8+CD4-CCR7+CD45RA+ naive T cells. The receptors here all came from a human donor in good health. Some libraries in this study had Jurkat cell RNA spiked in.

This clonotype was found once. This could be a read error, since a much larger clone is one nucleotide away. V and J are TRBV4-3 and TRBJ2-7; no firm D call. The CDR3 is made up of 13 amino acids. In germline, CDR1 is LGHNA, CDR2 YSLEER. The CDR3 DNA reads as TGCGCCCGCAGCCCTGCGCGGTACTACGAGCAGTACTTC. Translating gives CARSPARYYEQYF.

This clonotype was picked up a small number of times. At one end, the junction sequence differs from germline, possibly due to a read error. V is TRBV28 and J is TRBJ2-5, with 7 bases that match TRBD2. CDR1 and CDR2 from the germline V gene are MDHEN and SYDVKM. The CDR3 consists of 11 residues. CDR3 DNA sequence: TGTGCCAGCAGTTTTGGGACTATTTCTAACTTC. It specifies CASSFGTISNF.

This sequence joins TRBV7-9 and TRBJ2-2, with D possibly TRBD1 on 6 matching bases. The CDR3 length is 16 residues. Germline lookup yields CDR1 SEHNR and CDR2 FQNEAQ (reference sequence). V lost 5 bases and J 2 bases, leaving 15 bases between the germline ends. Here the CDR3 DNA reads TGTGCCAGCAGCGGGGTCAGGGGCCCCAACACCGGGGAGCTGTTTTTT. Protein product: CASSGVRGPNTGELFF.

This clonotype came up many times. The chain is built from TRBV9 and TRBJ1-1, with 9 bases that match TRBD1. This CDR3 is built from 14 residues. CDR1 is SGDLS, CDR2 YYNGEE, per germline. Trimming took 0 bases from V and 4 from J; bases not matched to a gene: 1. This CDR3 reads CASSVGTGVTEAFF. In DNA form, the CDR3 reads TGTGCCAGCAGCGTAGGGACAGGGGTCACTGAAGCTTTCTTT.

This chain connects TRBV6-1 to TRBJ2-2; tentative D call: TRBD2 (5 bases). The CDR3 runs 15 residues. Trimming left V 3 bases short and J 4 bases short, with 12 bases between. Germline CDR1 and CDR2: MNHNS and SASEGT. Written as DNA, the CDR3 is TGTGCCAGCAGTGATATACTAGTCTTCACCGGGGAGCTGTTTTTT. Residues: CASSDILVFTGELFF.

Regarding this clonotype: The CDR3 carries no conserved terminal phenylalanine or tryptophan, so it likely arises from a read error. The DNA is omitted, as the CDR3 cannot be located on it reliably, and the CDR3 follows TCRdb's listing. The chain employs TRBV7-2 and TRBJ2-1; the tabulated D call, TRBD1, remains unverified against the DNA. The CDR3 contains 12 residues when both ends are counted. Germline values: CDR1 SGHTA, CDR2 FQGNSA. The CDR3 sequence is CASCPGRDELFI.

The chain recombines TRBV7-9 with TRBJ2-7, with D possibly being TRBD1 (6 bases). V dropped 3 bases and J dropped 0 bases, with 12 bases sitting between them. Germline-derived CDR1 and CDR2 are SEHNR and FQNEAQ (reference sequence). This CDR3 spans 15 amino acids. CDR3 sequence (DNA): TGTGCCAGCAGCTTGGGACAAACGACCTCCTACGAGCAGTACTTC. Protein: CASSLGQTTSYEQYF.

This clonotype was observed a few times. The chain employs TRBV25-1 and TRBJ2-3, with TRBD1 as a possible D gene (5 bases). Trimming left V 3 bases short and J 2 bases short, with 6 bases between. CDR3 length equals 13 residues. Germline CDR1 reads MGHDK; CDR2 reads SYGVNS. The CDR3 bases are TGTGCCAGCAGTGAGGACAACACAGATACGCAGTATTTT. Amino acids: CASSEDNTDTQYF. Full variable domain (rest looked up from reference TRBV25-1 and TRBJ2-3): EADIYQTPRYLVIGTGKKITLECSQTMGHDKMYWYQQDPGMELHLIHYSYGVNSTEKGDLSSESTVSRIRTEHFPLTLESARPSHTSQYLCASSEDNTDTQYFGPGTRLTVL.

This clonotype appeared many times. At one of its ends the junction is not consistent with the germline gene, which may arise from a read error. This chain joins TRBV12-3 or TRBV12-4 and TRBJ2-1; D is unclear. The CDR3 covers 11 residues. The CDR3 region is CASSHYSEQFF. The CDR3 nucleotides read TGTGCCAGCAGCCATTACAGTGAGCAGTTCTTC.

This clonotype was found many times. The rearrangement uses TRBV29-1 and TRBJ2-5; the match to TRBD2 covers 7 bases. The CDR3 is 14 amino acids. The germline CDR1 and CDR2 sequences are SQVTM and ANQGSEA. The trim removed 5 bases at V and 0 bases at J, leaving 6 bases unmatched. The CDR3 DNA follows: TGCAGCGTTAATCCTAGCGGACACCAAGAGACCCAGTACTTC. Translated: CSVNPSGHQETQYF.

This sequence joins TRBV7-9 and TRBJ2-1; the D gene is possibly TRBD1 (6 bases). Deletions cut 4 bases from V and 0 bases from J, with 13 bases between. The V gene's germline CDR1 is SEHNR and CDR2 FQNEAQ (reference sequence). CDR3 length equals 16 residues. The CDR3 DNA is TGTGCCAGCAGCTCGGGACACTTGAGCTCCTACAATGAGCAGTTCTTC. Protein sequence: CASSSGHLSSYNEQFF.

This clonotype showed up many times. The chain couples TRBV29-1 to TRBJ2-6; D gene uncertain. V was pared by 4 bases and J by 0 bases, with 10 bases between. The CDR3 length is 15 residues. The germline CDR1 and CDR2 sequences are SQVTM and ANQGSEA. The CDR3 DNA reads TGCAGCGTTGCGGACCCCCACTCTGGGGCCAACGTCCTGACTTTC. It codes for CSVADPHSGANVLTF.

The CDR3 sequence: CASSFEEISYNEQFF. The CDR3, as DNA: TGCGCCAGCAGCTTTGAGGAAATATCCTACAATGAGCAGTTCTTC. The chain couples TRBV5-1 to TRBJ2-1; D is uncertain. The germline V gene encodes CDR1 SGHRS and CDR2 YFSETQ. Between the trimmed V and J ends, which lost 2 bases and 1 base, there was a span of 10 bases. The CDR3 has 15 amino acids. Drawing the rest from reference TRBV5-1 and TRBJ2-1, the complete variable domain is KAGVTQTPRYLIKTRGQQVTLSCSPISGHRSVSWYQQTPGQGLQFLFEYFSETQRNKGNFPGRFSGRQFSNSRSEMNVSTLELGDSALYLCASSFEEISYNEQFFGPGTRLTVL.

This clonotype was detected many times. The chain is built from TRBV6-2 or TRBV6-3 and TRBJ2-3; D gene ambiguous. V was trimmed by 4 bases and J by 5 bases, leaving 4 bases between them. There are 11 residues in the CDR3. Germline CDR1 is MNHEY and CDR2 is SVGEGT. CDR3 sequence: CASSFKDTQYF. CDR3 DNA sequence: TGTGCCAGCAGTTTTAAAGATACGCAGTATTTT.

As concerns this clonotype: A clone one base away is much larger, so this may be a read error. The chain combines TRBV7-8 with TRBJ2-7, with TRBD1 matching 8 bases. Per the germline V gene, CDR1 is SGHVS and CDR2 is FQNEAQ. This CDR3 comprises 15 residues. V lost 0 bases to trimming and J lost 2 bases; unmatched junction nucleotides: 3. CDR3 sequence: CASSLAPTGAYEQYF. The CDR3 region has the DNA TGTGCCAGCAGCTTAGCCCCGACAGGGGCCTACGAGCAGTACTTC.

V and J are TRBV27 and TRBJ2-1; TRBD2 might be the D (5 bases). The CDR3 runs 15 residues. Germline CDR1 is MNHEY and CDR2 is SMNVEV (reference sequence). V lost 8 bases and J 2 bases, leaving 16 bases between the germline ends. CDR3 DNA: TGTGCCAGCCTCTCTACGGCGGGCGCCTACAATGAGCAGTTCTTC. It codes for CASLSTAGAYNEQFF.

The chain links TRBV29-1 to TRBJ2-2; D possibly corresponds to TRBD1 (6 bases). The CDR3 runs 14 residues. The germline V and J ends were trimmed by 1 base and 5 bases, with 11 bases remaining between them. Germline V gives CDR1 SQVTM, CDR2 ANQGSEA. DNA of the CDR3: TGCAGCGTTGAAGGATGGGGGCGGACCGGGGAGCTGTTTTTT. Residues: CSVEGWGRTGELFF.

The table lists this clonotype with a few counts. The chain links TRBV6-2 or TRBV6-3 to TRBJ2-2; D remains ambiguous. V was cut by 6 bases and J by 9 bases, with 11 bases left in between. CDR1 and CDR2 (germline): MNHEY, SVGEGT. CDR3 length: 12 amino acids. The CDR3 sequence is CASSQAARELFF. The CDR3 nucleotides read TGTGCCAGCAGCCAGGCAGCGAGGGAGCTGTTTTTT.

This clonotype showed up just a few times. The chain recombines TRBV9 with TRBJ2-6; D possibly uses TRBD1 or TRBD2 (6 bases each). The germline V and J ends were trimmed by 2 bases and 0 bases, with 9 bases remaining between them. CDR3 length equals 16 residues. CDR1 and CDR2 (germline): SGDLS, YYNGEE. Here the CDR3 reads CASSVWGASGANVLTF. The CDR3 DNA follows: TGTGCCAGCAGCGTTTGGGGGGCCTCTGGGGCCAACGTCCTGACTTTC.

The sample holds many counts of this clonotype. The rearrangement joins TRBV2 to TRBJ2-3; no clear D gene. The germline V gene encodes CDR1 SNHLY and CDR2 FYNNEI. V was pared by 5 bases and J by 3 bases, with 6 bases between. The CDR3 spans 12 residues. CDR3 nucleotide sequence: TGTGCCAGCAGTAAACCGACAGATACGCAGTATTTT. Translation gives CASSKPTDTQYF.

This sequence joins TRBV25-1 and TRBJ2-3; 7 bases are shared with TRBD2. The CDR3 sequence is 16 residues long. CDR1 MGHDK and CDR2 SYGVNS come from the germline V gene. V dropped 6 bases and J dropped 6; count of bases not matched to a gene: 15. CDR3 sequence reads: CASSRGGGSIWDTQYF. CDR3 sequence (DNA): TGTGCCAGCAGCCGGGGAGGCGGGAGTATTTGGGATACGCAGTATTTT.

Of note for this clonotype: A read error may explain this, as a much larger clone is one base away. No conserved phenylalanine or tryptophan is present at the end of the CDR3, so a read error is the likely explanation. The V and J genes are TRBV25-1 and TRBJ2-3; D call uncertain. Looked up from germline, CDR1 is MGHDK and CDR2 is SYGVNS. The ends were cut back, 2 bases at V and 7 bases at J, with 13 bases in the middle. This CDR3 contains 14 residues. The CDR3: CASSEPTNLHTQYL. As DNA, the CDR3 is TGTGCCAGCAGTGAACCCACTAACTTGCATACGCAGTATTTA.

The chain links TRBV28 to TRBJ1-5; D is ambiguous. This CDR3 has 11 amino acids. Germline lookup yields CDR1 MDHEN and CDR2 SYDVKM. Deletions cut 8 bases from V and 5 bases from J, with 7 bases between. The CDR3 DNA reads TGTGCCAGCGGCGCGTATCAGCCCCAGCATTTT. Its translation: CASGAYQPQHF.

Regarding this clonotype: One base away lies a much larger clone, so this may be a sequencing read error. The chain links TRBV5-3 to TRBJ2-7; possible D gene TRBD2, 5 bases. TRBV5-3 is known as an ORF, though its function is uncertain. The CDR3 spans 12 residues. CDR3 amino acids: CASSLDAGEQCF. CDR3 nucleotides: TGTGCCAGCAGCTTGGATGCGGGCGAGCAGTGCTTC.

The V gene is TRBV4-2, the J gene TRBJ2-7; 9 nucleotides agree with TRBD1. Germline trimming cut 4 bases from V and 0 bases from J; bases unmatched to any gene: 4. CDR1 LGHNA and CDR2 YNFKEQ come from the germline V gene. The CDR3 length is 15 residues. The CDR3 region is CASSPTGGNSYEQYF. CDR3 sequence (DNA): TGTGCCAGCAGCCCCACAGGGGGCAACTCCTACGAGCAGTACTTC.

In regard to this clonotype: The junction departs from germline at one end; a sequencing error may be responsible. The chain recombines TRBV4-3 with TRBJ2-3; tentative D call: TRBD2 (6 bases). Germline-derived CDR1 and CDR2 are LGHNA and YSLEER. The CDR3 has 15 residues. CDR3 DNA sequence: TGCGCCTGCAGCCGGAGGGAAGGGGCATCAGATACGCAGTATTTT. Residues: CACSRREGASDTQYF.

The gene calls are TRBV13 and TRBJ2-7, with D maybe TRBD2 (6 bases). Trimming pared 4 bases from V and 2 bases from J, leaving 6 bases between. The CDR3 is 12 amino acids. Per the germline V gene, CDR1 is PRHDT and CDR2 is FYEKMQ (reference sequence). The CDR3 region has the DNA TGTGCCAGCAGCTGGGGGGCCTACGAGCAGTACTTC. This translates into CASSWGAYEQYF.

This clonotype was seen repeatedly, ten times or more. The chain joins TRBV7-2 to TRBJ2-3; 7 bases map to TRBD2. Per the germline V gene, CDR1 is SGHTA and CDR2 is FQGNSA. The trim removed 2 bases at V and 6 bases at J, leaving 17 bases unmatched. CDR3 length: 18 residues. CDR3 sequence reads: CASSLSVRAGVGSDTQYF. CDR3 bases: TGTGCCAGCAGCTTATCGGTGCGGGCGGGAGTTGGGTCGGATACGCAGTATTTT. The whole variable domain, filled in from reference TRBV7-2 and TRBJ2-3, reads GAGVSQSPSNKVTEKGKDVELRCDPISGHTALYWYRQSLGQGLEFLIYFQGNSAPDKSGLPSDRFSAERTGGSVSTLTIQRTQQEDSAVYLCASSLSVRAGVGSDTQYFGPGTRLTVL.

The chain recombines TRBV4-1 with TRBJ2-7; no definite D call. V was cut by 4 bases and J by 4 bases, with 11 bases left in between. This CDR3 has 13 amino acids. Germline CDR1 is MGHRA and CDR2 is YSYEKL. The CDR3 bases are TGCGCCAGCAGCCTAAGTGCGGTTTACGAGCAGTACTTC. This encodes CASSLSAVYEQYF.

A few counts support this clonotype. This chain connects TRBV28 to TRBJ2-7; D ambiguous. In germline, CDR1 is MDHEN, CDR2 SYDVKM. CDR3 length: 14 amino acids. V lost 7 bases, J lost 4 bases, and 17 bases lay in between. The CDR3 bases are TGTGCCAGCACCGGGCCACCCTCTCAATACGAGCAGTACTTC. This translates into CASTGPPSQYEQYF. The whole variable domain, remainder taken from reference TRBV28 and TRBJ2-7, is DVKVTQSSRYLVKRTGEKVFLECVQDMDHENMFWYRQDPGLGLRLIYFSYDVKMKEKGDIPEGYSVSREKKERFSLILESASTNQTSMYLCASTGPPSQYEQYFGPGTRLTVT.